A selection of T cell receptor beta chains follows, all from one sample in a study of blood T cell repertoires in COVID-19. TCRdb keeps only in-frame clones here, not all; method: immunoSEQ multiplex PCR. The data show almost 30,000 clones, 70% to 90% seen once. Source material: peripheral blood. The source is a human donor in a cohort sampled during active COVID-19. Both conserved end residues are part of each CDR3. D genes are given only for firm matches. Where a row states a size, it is once, few, many or the class of an expanded clone; other rows omit it.

j_call | clone_size | v_call | d_call | cdr3_nt | cdr3_aa
TRBJ1-2 | - | TRBV9 | TRBD1 | TGTGCCAGCAGCCCCCGAATAAGGGACAGGTTGGGCTACACCTTC | CASSPRIRDRLGYTF
TRBJ2-3 | - | TRBV21-1 | - | TGTGCCAGCAGCAAAGTTGCCTCCTGGGACAGGGGGCAGAGGACAGATACGCAGTATTTT | CASSKVASWDRGQRTDTQYF
TRBJ2-5 | - | TRBV12-3/TRBV12-4 | - | TGTGCCAGCAGACTACAGGCGACAGAGACCCAGTACTTC | CASRLQATETQYF
TRBJ2-3 | - | TRBV19 | - | TGTGCCAGTAGTATACAGATCACAGATACGCAGTATTTT | CASSIQITDTQYF
TRBJ2-7 | - | TRBV27 | - | TGTGCCAGCAGTCCCGCGACAGGACCTGCCTACGAGCAGTACTTC | CASSPATGPAYEQYF
TRBJ2-7 | once | TRBV7-9 | TRBD1 | TGTGCCAGCAGCTTAGGGACAGGGATCGAGCAGTACTTC | CASSLGTGIEQYF
TRBJ2-7 | - | TRBV15 | - | TGTGCCACCAGCAGCGTCCGAGGAAACCACGAGCAGTACTTC | CATSSVRGNHEQYF
TRBJ2-7 | - | TRBV30 | TRBD1 | TGTGCCTGGAGTAGGGACAGCTCCTACGAGCAGTACTTC | CAWSRDSSYEQYF
TRBJ2-6 | - | TRBV23-1 | TRBD1 | TGCGCCAGCATCAAGACAGGGGGTTACTCTGGGGCCAACGTCCTGACTTTC | CASIKTGGYSGANVLTF
TRBJ1-6 | few | TRBV7-2 | - | TGTGCCAGCAGCTTAGTGGGGGCCGCCCCGGATAATTCACCCCTCCACTTT | CASSLVGAAPDNSPLHF
TRBJ2-7 | few | TRBV4-2 | TRBD1 | TGTGCCAGCAGCCGAAACACAGGGGGAGACGAGCAGTACTTC | CASSRNTGGDEQYF
TRBJ2-7 | - | TRBV7-9 | TRBD1 | TGTGCCAGCAGCCTAACCGGGACAGGGCACGAGCAGTACTTC | CASSLTGTGHEQYF
TRBJ1-6 | few | TRBV28 | TRBD1 | TGTGCCAGCAGTTCAGGGGGTAGCTCCTATAATTCACCCCTCCACTTT | CASSSGGSSYNSPLHF